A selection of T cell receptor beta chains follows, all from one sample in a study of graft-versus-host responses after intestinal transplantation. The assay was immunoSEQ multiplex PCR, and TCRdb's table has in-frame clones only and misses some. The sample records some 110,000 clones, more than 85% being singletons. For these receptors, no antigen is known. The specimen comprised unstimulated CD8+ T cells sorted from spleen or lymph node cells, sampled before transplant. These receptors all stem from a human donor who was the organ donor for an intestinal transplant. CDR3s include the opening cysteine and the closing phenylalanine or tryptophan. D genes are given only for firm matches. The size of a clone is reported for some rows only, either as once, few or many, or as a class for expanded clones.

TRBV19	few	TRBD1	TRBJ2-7	CASSIAGGYEQYF	TGTGCCAGTAGTATCGCAGGGGGCTACGAGCAGTACTTC
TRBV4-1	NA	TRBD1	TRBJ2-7	CASSPAQGAFYEQYF	TGCGCCAGCAGCCCCGCCCAGGGGGCGTTTTACGAGCAGTACTTC
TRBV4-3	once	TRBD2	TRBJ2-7	CASSQGLAGYEQYF	TGCGCCAGCAGCCAGGGACTAGCGGGATACGAGCAGTACTTC
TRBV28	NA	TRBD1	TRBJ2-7	CASSLMGQGTRSYEQYF	TGTGCCAGCAGTTTAATGGGACAGGGAACAAGGTCCTACGAGCAGTACTTC
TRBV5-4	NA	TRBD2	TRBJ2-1	CASSLGLAGDYNEQFF	TGTGCCAGCAGCTTGGGACTAGCGGGAGACTACAATGAGCAGTTCTTC
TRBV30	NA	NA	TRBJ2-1	CAWSPNWRRLVRFF	TGTGCCTGGAGTCCCAATTGGAGACGACTAGTGCGGTTCTTC
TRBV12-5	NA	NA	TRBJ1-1	CASGLYFSGSWSKVDEAFF	TGTGCTAGTGGTTTATATTTCTCAGGGTCTTGGTCGAAGGTAGATGAAGCTTTCTTT
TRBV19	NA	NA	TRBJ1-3	CASRDSGNTIYF	TGTGCCAGTAGGGACTCTGGAAACACCATATATTTT
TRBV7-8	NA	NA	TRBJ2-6	CASSSLGAKVRESGANVLTF	TGTGCCAGCAGCTCTTTAGGGGCGAAAGTAAGGGAGTCTGGGGCCAACGTCCTGACTTTC
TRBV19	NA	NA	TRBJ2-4	CASSIRVVAKNIQYF	TGTGCCAGTAGTATCAGAGTGGTAGCCAAAAACATTCAGTACTTC
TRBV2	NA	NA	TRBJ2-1	CASRASSNEQFF	TGTGCCAGCAGAGCTAGTTCCAATGAGCAGTTCTTC
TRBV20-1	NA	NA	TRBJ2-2	CSARVAGELFF	TGCAGTGCTAGAGTGGCCGGGGAGCTGTTTTTT
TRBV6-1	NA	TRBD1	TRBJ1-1	CASSDRGRTEAFF	TGTGCCAGCAGTGACAGGGGGCGGACTGAAGCTTTCTTT
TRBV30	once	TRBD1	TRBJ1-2	CAWSPTGLDNYGYTF	TGTGCCTGGAGCCCGACAGGGCTAGATAACTATGGCTACACCTTC
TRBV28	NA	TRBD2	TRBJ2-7	CASSLTSGRSFYEQYF	TGTGCCAGCAGTTTAACTAGCGGGAGATCCTTTTACGAGCAGTACTTC
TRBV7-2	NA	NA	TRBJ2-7	CASSHPGPPYEQYF	TGTGCCAGCAGCCACCCGGGGCCACCCTACGAGCAGTACTTC
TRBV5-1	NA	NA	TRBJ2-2	CASTRTGELFF	TGCGCCAGCACCAGGACCGGGGAGCTGTTTTTT
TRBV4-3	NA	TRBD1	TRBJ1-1	CASSQVGQGNTEAFF	TGCGCCAGCAGCCAAGTCGGACAGGGCAACACTGAAGCTTTCTTT
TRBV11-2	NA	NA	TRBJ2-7	CASSPDFMRGPPYEQYF	TGTGCCAGCAGCCCTGACTTTATGCGAGGCCCCCCCTACGAGCAGTACTTC
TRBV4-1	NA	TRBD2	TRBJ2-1	CASNTIAGGGNNEQFF	TGCGCCAGCAACACTATAGCGGGAGGGGGGAACAATGAGCAGTTCTTC
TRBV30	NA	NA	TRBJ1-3	CALDRPTVSGNTIYF	TGTGCCTTGGATCGACCGACAGTCTCTGGAAACACCATATATTTT
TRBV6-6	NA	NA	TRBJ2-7	CASSYSKWEVPRDF	TGTGCCAGCAGTTACTCGAAGTGGGAAGTGCCACGAGACTTC
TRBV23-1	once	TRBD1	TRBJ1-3	CASSQPPRTGGGGNTIYF	TGCGCCAGCAGTCAACCGCCGAGGACAGGGGGAGGTGGAAACACCATATATTTT
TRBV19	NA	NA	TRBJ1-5	CASSIMGPYSNQPQHF	TGTGCCAGTAGTATAATGGGCCCTTATAGCAATCAGCCCCAGCATTTT
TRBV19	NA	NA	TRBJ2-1	CASRGSVGPPYNEQFF	TGTGCCAGTAGAGGCAGTGTGGGACCTCCTTACAATGAGCAGTTCTTC
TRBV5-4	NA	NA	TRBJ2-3	CASSQRDDSTDTQYF	TGTGCCAGCAGCCAGAGGGACGATAGCACAGATACGCAGTATTTT
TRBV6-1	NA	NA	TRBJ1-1	CASSANVGGDTEAFF	TGTGCCAGCAGTGCGAACGTTGGGGGAGACACTGAAGCTTTCTTT
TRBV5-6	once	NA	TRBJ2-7	CASSWVGGGQDEQYF	TGTGCCAGCAGCTGGGTTGGGGGGGGGCAGGACGAGCAGTACTTC
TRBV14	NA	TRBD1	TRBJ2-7	CASSSGQGRFYEQYF	TGTGCCAGCAGCTCCGGACAGGGGCGTTTCTACGAGCAGTACTTC
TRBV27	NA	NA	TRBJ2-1	CASSVRGSYNEQFF	TGTGCCAGCTCGGTGAGGGGCTCCTACAATGAGCAGTTCTTC
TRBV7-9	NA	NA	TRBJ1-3	CASSPRLPSGNTIYF	TGTGCCAGCAGCCCTCGGTTACCCTCTGGAAACACCATATATTTT
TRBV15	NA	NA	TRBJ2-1	CATSRVSPKQFF	TGTGCCACCAGCAGAGTATCGCCTAAGCAGTTCTTC